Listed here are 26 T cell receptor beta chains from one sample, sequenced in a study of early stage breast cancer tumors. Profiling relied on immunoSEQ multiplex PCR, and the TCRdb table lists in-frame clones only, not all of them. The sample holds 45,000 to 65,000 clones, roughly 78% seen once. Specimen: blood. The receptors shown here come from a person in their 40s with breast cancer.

The CDR3 loop reads CASSRTGELFF. The CDR3 DNA is TGTGCCAGCAGCCGCACCGGGGAGCTGTTTTTT. The chain is built from TRBV11-2 and TRBJ2-2; D is unresolved. Trimming pared 5 bases from V and 4 bases from J, leaving 2 bases between. CDR1 is SGHAT and CDR2 is FQNNGV in the germline V gene. This CDR3 comprises 11 residues.

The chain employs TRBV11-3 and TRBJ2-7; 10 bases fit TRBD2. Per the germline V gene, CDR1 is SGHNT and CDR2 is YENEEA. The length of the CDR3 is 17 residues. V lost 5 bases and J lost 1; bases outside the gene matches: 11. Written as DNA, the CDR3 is TGTGCCAGCAGCACAGGAGGGCTAGCGGGAGAGTCCTACGAGCAGTACTTC. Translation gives CASSTGGLAGESYEQYF.

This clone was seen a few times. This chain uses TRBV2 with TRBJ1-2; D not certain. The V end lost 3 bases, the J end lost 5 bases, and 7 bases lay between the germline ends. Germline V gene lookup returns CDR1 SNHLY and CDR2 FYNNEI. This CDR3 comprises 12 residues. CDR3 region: CASSDEGYGYTF. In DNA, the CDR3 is TGTGCCAGCAGTGATGAAGGGTATGGCTACACCTTC.

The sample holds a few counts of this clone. The CDR3 region is CASRRQGGYEQYF. Written as DNA, the CDR3 is TGTGCCAGCAGACGTCAGGGAGGGTACGAGCAGTACTTC. The J gene is TRBJ2-7, the V gene TRBV5-6, with TRBD2 identical over 7 bases. The CDR3 covers 13 residues. Germline V gives CDR1 SGHDT, CDR2 YYEEEE. V was clipped by 5 bases and J by 4 bases; unmatched bases: 6.

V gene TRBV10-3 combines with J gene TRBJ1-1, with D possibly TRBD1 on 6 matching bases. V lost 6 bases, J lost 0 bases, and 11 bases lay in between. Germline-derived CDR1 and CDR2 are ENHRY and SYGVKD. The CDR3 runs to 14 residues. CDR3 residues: CAIRDTGMNTEAFF. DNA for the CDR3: TGTGCCATCAGGGACACAGGGATGAACACTGAAGCTTTCTTT.

The CDR3 nucleotides are TGTGCCAGCTCACCATCCGGGACAGGGCTTGACGAGCAGTACTTC. This gives the protein CASSPSGTGLDEQYF. V is TRBV18 and J is TRBJ2-7; 9 bases align to TRBD1. Germline V gene lookup returns CDR1 KGHSH and CDR2 LQKENI. V trimming: 2 bases; J trimming: 5 bases; junction bases outside the gene matches: 7. The CDR3 sequence is 15 residues long.

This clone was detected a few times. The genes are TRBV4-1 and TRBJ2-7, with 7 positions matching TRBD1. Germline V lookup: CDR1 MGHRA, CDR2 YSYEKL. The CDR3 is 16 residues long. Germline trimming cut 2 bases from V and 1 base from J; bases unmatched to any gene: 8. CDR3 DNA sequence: TGCGCCAGCAGCCAACTCTCGACAGGGATTTCCTACGAGCAGTACTTC. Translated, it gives CASSQLSTGISYEQYF.

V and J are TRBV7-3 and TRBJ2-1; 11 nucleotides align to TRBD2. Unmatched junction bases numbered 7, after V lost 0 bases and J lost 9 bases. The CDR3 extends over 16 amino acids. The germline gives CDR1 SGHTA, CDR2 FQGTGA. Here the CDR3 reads CASSLTLAGGPGEQFF. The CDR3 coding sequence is TGTGCCAGCAGCTTAACTCTAGCGGGAGGACCGGGTGAGCAGTTCTTC.

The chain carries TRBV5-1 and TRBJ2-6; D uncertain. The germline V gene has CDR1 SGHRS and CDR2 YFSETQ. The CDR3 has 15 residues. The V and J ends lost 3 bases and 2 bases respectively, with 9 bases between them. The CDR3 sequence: CASSSLLTGANVLTF. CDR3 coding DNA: TGCGCCAGCAGCTCCTTACTTACTGGGGCCAACGTCCTGACTTTC.

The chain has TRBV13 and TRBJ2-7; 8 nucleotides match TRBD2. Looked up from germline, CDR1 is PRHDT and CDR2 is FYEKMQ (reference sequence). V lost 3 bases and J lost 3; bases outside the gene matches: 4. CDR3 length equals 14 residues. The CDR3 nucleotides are TGTGCCAGCAGCTTGTCAAGCGGGAGCTACGAGCAGTACTTC. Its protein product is CASSLSSGSYEQYF.

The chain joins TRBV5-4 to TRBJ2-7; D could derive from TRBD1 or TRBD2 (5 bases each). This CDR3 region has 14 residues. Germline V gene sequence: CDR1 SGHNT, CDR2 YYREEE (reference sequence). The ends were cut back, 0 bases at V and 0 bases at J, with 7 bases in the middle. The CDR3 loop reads CASSLGGISYEQYF. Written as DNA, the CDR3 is TGTGCCAGCAGCTTGGGGGGGATCTCCTACGAGCAGTACTTC.

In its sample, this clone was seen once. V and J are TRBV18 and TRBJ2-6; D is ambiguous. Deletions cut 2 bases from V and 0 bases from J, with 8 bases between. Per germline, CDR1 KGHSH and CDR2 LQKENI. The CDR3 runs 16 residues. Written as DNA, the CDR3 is TGTGCCAGCTCACCATTTCAGACCTCTGGGGCCAACGTCCTGACTTTC. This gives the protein CASSPFQTSGANVLTF.

The CDR3 DNA is TGCAGCGTCGGGGGGGACAGGCCGACTGAGCAGTTCTTC. Translated, it gives CSVGGDRPTEQFF. The chain carries TRBV29-1 and TRBJ2-1; D possibly matches TRBD1 or TRBD2 (8 bases each). Germline V CDR1 and CDR2: SQVTM, ANQGSEA. This CDR3 is 13 amino acids long. V was shortened by 6 bases and J by 9 bases, with 18 bases between the two germline ends.

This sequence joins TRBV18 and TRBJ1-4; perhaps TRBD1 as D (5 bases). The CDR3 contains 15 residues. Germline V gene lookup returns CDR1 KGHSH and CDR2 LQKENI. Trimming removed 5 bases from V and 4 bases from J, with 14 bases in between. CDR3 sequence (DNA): TGTGCCAGCTCAAACATCGGGACGGATAATGAAAAACTGTTTTTT. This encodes CASSNIGTDNEKLFF. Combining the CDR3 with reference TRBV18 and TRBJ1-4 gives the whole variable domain NAGVMQNPRHLVRRRGQEARLRCSPMKGHSHVYWYRQLPEEGLKFMVYLQKENIIDESGMPKERFSAEFPKEGPSILRIQQVVRGDSAAYFCASSNIGTDNEKLFFGSGTQLSVL.

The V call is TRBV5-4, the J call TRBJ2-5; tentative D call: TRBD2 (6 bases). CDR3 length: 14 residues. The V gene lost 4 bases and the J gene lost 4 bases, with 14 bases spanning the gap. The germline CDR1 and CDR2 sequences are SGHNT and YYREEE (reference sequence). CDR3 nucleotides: TGTGCCAGCAGCCTGAGTGTGGGAGGAGAGACCCAGTACTTC. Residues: CASSLSVGGETQYF.

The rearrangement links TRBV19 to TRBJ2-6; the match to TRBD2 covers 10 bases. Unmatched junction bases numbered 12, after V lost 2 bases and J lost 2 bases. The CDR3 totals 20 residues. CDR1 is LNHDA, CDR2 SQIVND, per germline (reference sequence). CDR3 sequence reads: CASSITGLAPLGAGANVLTF. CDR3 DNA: TGTGCCAGTAGTATAACGGGACTAGCGCCCCTCGGGGCTGGGGCCAACGTCCTGACTTTC.

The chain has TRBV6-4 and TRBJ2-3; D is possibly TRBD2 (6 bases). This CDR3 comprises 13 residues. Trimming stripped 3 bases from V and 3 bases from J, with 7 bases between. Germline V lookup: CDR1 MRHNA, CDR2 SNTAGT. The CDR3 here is CASSESGTDTQYF. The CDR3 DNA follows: TGTGCCAGCAGTGAGAGCGGGACAGATACGCAGTATTTT.

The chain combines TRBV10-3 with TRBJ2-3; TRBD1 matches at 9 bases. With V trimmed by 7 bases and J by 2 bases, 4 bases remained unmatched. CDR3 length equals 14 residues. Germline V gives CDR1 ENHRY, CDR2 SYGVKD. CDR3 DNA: TGTGCCATCAATACAGGGGGCCCCACAGATACGCAGTATTTT. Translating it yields CAINTGGPTDTQYF.

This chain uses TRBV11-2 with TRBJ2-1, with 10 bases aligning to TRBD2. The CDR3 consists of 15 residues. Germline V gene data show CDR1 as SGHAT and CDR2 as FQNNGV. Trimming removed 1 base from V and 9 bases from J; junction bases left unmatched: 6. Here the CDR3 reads CASSLVTSGKVEQFF. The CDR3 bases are TGTGCCAGCAGCTTAGTTACTAGCGGGAAAGTTGAGCAGTTCTTC.

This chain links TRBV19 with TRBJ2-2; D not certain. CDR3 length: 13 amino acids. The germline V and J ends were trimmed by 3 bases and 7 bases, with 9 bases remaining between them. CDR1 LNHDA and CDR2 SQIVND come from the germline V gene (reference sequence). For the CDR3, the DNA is TGTGCCAGTAGTATCCCCTGGGGCGGGGAGCTGTTTTTT. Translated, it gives CASSIPWGGELFF.

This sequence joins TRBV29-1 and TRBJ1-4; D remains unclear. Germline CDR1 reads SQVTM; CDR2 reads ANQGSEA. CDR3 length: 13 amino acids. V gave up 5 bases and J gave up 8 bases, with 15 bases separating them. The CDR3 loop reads CSVRQSSREKLFF. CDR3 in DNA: TGCAGCGTTCGGCAGTCCAGCAGGGAAAAACTGTTTTTT.

In DNA form, the CDR3 reads TGCGCCAGCAGTGTACACGGAACAGATACGCAGTATTTT. It encodes CASSVHGTDTQYF. V gene TRBV10-1 combines with J gene TRBJ2-3, with unresolved D. The length of the CDR3 is 13 residues. The germline V gene has CDR1 WNHNN and CDR2 SYGVQD (reference sequence). V was pared by 4 bases and J by 3 bases, with 8 bases between.

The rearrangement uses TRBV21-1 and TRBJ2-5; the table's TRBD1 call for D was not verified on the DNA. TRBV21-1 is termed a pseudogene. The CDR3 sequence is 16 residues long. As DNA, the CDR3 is TGTGCCAGCAGCAAACGGGACAGGGGGCGGCAAGAGACCCAGTACTTC. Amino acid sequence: CASSKRDRGRQETQYF.

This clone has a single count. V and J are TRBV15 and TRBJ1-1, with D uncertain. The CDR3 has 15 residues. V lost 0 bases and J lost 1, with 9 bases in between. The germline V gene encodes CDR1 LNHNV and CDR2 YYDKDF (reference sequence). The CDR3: CATSRDRLENTEAFF. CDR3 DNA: TGTGCCACCAGCAGAGATCGACTCGAGAACACTGAAGCTTTCTTT.

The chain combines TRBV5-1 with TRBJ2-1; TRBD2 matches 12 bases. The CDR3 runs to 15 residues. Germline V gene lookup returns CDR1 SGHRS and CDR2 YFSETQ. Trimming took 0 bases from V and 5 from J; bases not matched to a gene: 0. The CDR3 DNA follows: TGCGCCAGCAGCTTGGGACTAGCGGGAGACAATGAGCAGTTCTTC. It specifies CASSLGLAGDNEQFF.

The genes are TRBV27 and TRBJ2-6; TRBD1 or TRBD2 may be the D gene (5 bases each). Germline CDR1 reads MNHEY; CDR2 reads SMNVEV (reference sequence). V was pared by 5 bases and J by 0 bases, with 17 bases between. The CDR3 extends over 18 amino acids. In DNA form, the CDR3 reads TGTGCCAGCAGTCCCTACGGGGCTTCCTTCTCTGGGGCCAACGTCCTGACTTTC. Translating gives CASSPYGASFSGANVLTF.